This T cell receptor (beta chain) was identified during a study of cytomegalovirus exposure and HLA in healthy donors. In the PCR, 60 Vbeta and 13 Jbeta primers were used. The data were produced by immunoSEQ multiplex PCR, yet TCRdb's version contains in-frame clones alone and is incomplete. Counted here are over 95,000 clones, about 80% occurring once; the ten biggest clones make up 2% to 3%. Germline V gene data show CDR1 as MNHNS and CDR2 as SASEGT. The CDR3 length is 13 residues. Germline trimming cut 11 bases from V and 5 bases from J; bases unmatched to any gene: 9. The chain couples TRBV6-1 to TRBJ2-5; 9 bases fit TRBD1. This sequence originates from a female donor in good health and CMV-seronegative. The sample was PBMCs. The CDR3 loop reads CAAPGTGSETQYF. The CDR3, as DNA: TGTGCCGCCCCCGGGACAGGGTCTGAGACCCAGTACTTC.